These T cell receptor beta chains were read from a single sample in a study of OX40 agonist ivuxolimab in advanced cancers. Sequencing used immunoSEQ multiplex PCR; TCRdb keeps in-frame clones, though not all of them. The sample holds about 77,000 clones, just under 95% seen once. The specimen comprised CD4+ or CD8+ T cells sorted from blood, sampled in a trial of the OX40 agonist ivuxolimab. These receptor sequences come from an adult with an advanced solid tumor such as melanoma, head and neck, liver or kidney cancer. CDR3s include the opening cysteine and the closing phenylalanine or tryptophan. The D gene is left open where the match is weak. Where a row states a size, it is once, few, many or the class of an expanded clone; other rows omit it.

>TRBJ1-6|-|once|TRBV7-2
TGTGCCAGCAGCTCTCCCTCCGCCGCGACGACACCCCTCCACTTT
CASSSPSAATTPLHF
>TRBJ1-2|-|-|TRBV28
TGTGCCAGCAGTTTAGGGTCAGGTAACAGCTATGGCTACACCTTC
CASSLGSGNSYGYTF
>TRBJ1-2|-|-|TRBV4-3
TGCGCCAGCAGCCTCGGACGGGACTATGGCTACACCTTC
CASSLGRDYGYTF
>TRBJ1-1|-|-|TRBV15
TGTGCCACCAGCAGAGTACAGGACATTGGAGCTTTCTTT
CATSRVQDIGAFF
>TRBJ1-2|TRBD1|-|TRBV5-4
TGTGCCAGCAGCGCCTACCAGGGGGCATATGGCTACACCTTC
CASSAYQGAYGYTF
>TRBJ1-1|TRBD1|-|TRBV7-9
TGTGCCAGCAGCTTGCAGGGGGCGGTGGTTCCAGCTTTCTTT
CASSLQGAVVPAFF
>TRBJ1-4|-|-|TRBV14
TGTGCCAGCAGCCTGGGAGTGGGCTCTGGAAAACTGTTTTTT
CASSLGVGSGKLFF
>TRBJ2-5|-|-|TRBV5-1
TGCGCCAGCAGCTTGGCGGGCAGCCAAGAGACCCAGTACTTC
CASSLAGSQETQYF
>TRBJ2-6|-|few|TRBV18
TGTGCCAGCTCACCAATGGGGACCTCTGGGGCCAACGTCCTGACTTTC
CASSPMGTSGANVLTF
>TRBJ1-3|-|-|TRBV9
TGTGCCAGCAGCGTAGGGATACAGGGCTCTGGAAACACCATATATTTT
CASSVGIQGSGNTIYF
>TRBJ1-4|TRBD1|-|TRBV27
TGTGCCAGCAGGGGGGGACAGGGCCTGTTTTTT
CASRGGQGLFF
>TRBJ1-1|-|-|TRBV19
TGTGCCAGTAGTGGACTAGGTGGTTCTGAAGCTTTCTTT
CASSGLGGSEAFF
>TRBJ2-3|TRBD2|once|TRBV7-2
TGTGCCAGCAGCCGAAGGACTAGCGGGCTCGATACGCAGTATTTT
CASSRRTSGLDTQYF
>TRBJ2-7|-|-|TRBV9
TGTGCCAGCAACCCGACAGGTTGGGGCGAGCAGTACTTC
CASNPTGWGEQYF
>TRBJ2-1|-|-|TRBV7-8
TGTGCCAGCAGCTTAGCGCCCCCAACTAGGGAGAATGAGCAGTTCTTC
CASSLAPPTRENEQFF
>TRBJ1-1|-|-|TRBV6-5
TGTGCCAGCAGCCCCCTTGGACGCGACCCTGAAGCTTTCTTT
CASSPLGRDPEAFF
>TRBJ1-1|-|few|TRBV10-3
TGTGCCATCAGTGAGCAAGGGCTCACTGAAGCTTTCTTT
CAISEQGLTEAFF
>TRBJ2-5|-|-|TRBV6-5
TGTGCCAGCAAAATAACAGGGCCAGAGACCCAGTACTTC
CASKITGPETQYF
>TRBJ2-3|-|-|TRBV4-2
TGTGCCAGCAGCCCCGACGGGTACACAGATACGCAGTATTTT
CASSPDGYTDTQYF
>TRBJ2-3|-|-|TRBV7-2
TGTGCCAGCAGCTCCCCTCTACGAGAGACACCACGCACAGATACGCAGTATTTT
CASSSPLRETPRTDTQYF
>TRBJ2-2|-|-|TRBV28
TGTGCCAGCAGCAAAAGCGGGGGGGAGCTGTTTTTT
CASSKSGGELFF
>TRBJ2-5|-|-|TRBV29-1
TGCAGCGTTGACTATTCCGAGACCCAGTACTTC
CSVDYSETQYF
>TRBJ1-3|-|-|TRBV6-1
TGTGCCAGCACCCCGGGACACCTCCCGGGAAACACCATATATTTT
CASTPGHLPGNTIYF
>TRBJ1-1|TRBD1|-|TRBV19
TGTGCCAGTGGGGACAGGGGCGGTTGGAACACTGAAGCTTTCTTT
CASGDRGGWNTEAFF
>TRBJ2-5|-|-|TRBV18
TGTGCCAGCTCACCTGGACAAATCGGCTTGGAGACCCAGTACTTC
CASSPGQIGLETQYF
>TRBJ2-7|-|-|TRBV30
TGTGCCTGGAGTGTAGGGTACGAGCAGTACTTC
CAWSVGYEQYF
>TRBJ1-1|TRBD1|-|TRBV5-1
TGCGCCAGCAGCCCTTGGACAGGGATGGCGAACACTGAAGCTTTCTTT
CASSPWTGMANTEAFF
>TRBJ1-1|-|-|TRBV5-1
TGCGCCAGCAGCTTGTCTTCGGGCATGAACACTGAAGCTTTCTTT
CASSLSSGMNTEAFF
>TRBJ1-3|-|-|TRBV30
TGTGCCTGGAGTCCCGACGGCTCCTCTGGAAACACCATATATTTT
CAWSPDGSSGNTIYF
>TRBJ2-5|TRBD2|-|TRBV29-1
TGCAGCGTTGCCGGACTAGCCTCTAAGGGTAACCAAGAGACCCAGTACTTC
CSVAGLASKGNQETQYF
>TRBJ1-2|-|-|TRBV25-1
TGTGCCAGCAGTGAAAACAGGGCCACCTACACCTTC
CASSENRATYTF
>TRBJ2-7|-|-|TRBV5-1
TGCGCCAGCAGCCTGGACGGGAACTCCTACGAGCAGTACTTC
CASSLDGNSYEQYF
>TRBJ2-5|-|-|TRBV27
TGTGCCAGCAGTCAGGACTGGTCCCAAGAGACCCAGTACTTC
CASSQDWSQETQYF
>TRBJ2-2|TRBD2|-|TRBV5-1
TGCGCCAGCAGCCCGGGGACTAGCGGGAACACCGGGGAGCTGTTTTTT
CASSPGTSGNTGELFF
>TRBJ2-5|TRBD2|-|TRBV7-2
TGTGCCAGCAGCTTTACTAGCGGGGGAGAAGAGACCCAGTACTTC
CASSFTSGGEETQYF
>TRBJ2-1|-|once|TRBV7-9
TGTGCCAGCAGCTCTGACGGGACCTACCGCAATGAGCAGTTCTTC
CASSSDGTYRNEQFF
>TRBJ2-5|TRBD2|-|TRBV7-2
TGTGCCAGCAGCTTAGCGGGGCTAGCGGGAGGCGGGGAGACCCAGTACTTC
CASSLAGLAGGGETQYF
>TRBJ2-7|-|-|TRBV7-9
TGTGCCAGCAGCTTAGGGACCTACGAGCAGTACTTC
CASSLGTYEQYF
>TRBJ1-5|-|-|TRBV19
TGTGCCAGTAGTAAGTCGGGTAATAGCAATCAGCCCCAGCATTTT
CASSKSGNSNQPQHF
>TRBJ2-3|TRBD1|-|TRBV29-1
TGCAGCGTTTGGCAGGGACAGGGGGTAATGACAGATACGCAGTATTTT
CSVWQGQGVMTDTQYF
>TRBJ2-5|-|few|TRBV9
TGTGCCAGCAGCGACAGAGGGAGCGGGTTGGAGACCCAGTACTTC
CASSDRGSGLETQYF
>TRBJ2-7|-|-|TRBV28
TGTGCCAGCAGACACAGCTACGAGCAGTACTTC
CASRHSYEQYF
>TRBJ2-1|-|-|TRBV11-3
TGTGCCAGCAGCGAGGGACTTCGTTATGAGCAGTTCTTC
CASSEGLRYEQFF
>TRBJ2-5|-|-|TRBV7-8
TGTGCCAGCAGCTTAGACAGGAGTAAGGGGGAGACCCAGTACTTC
CASSLDRSKGETQYF
>TRBJ2-7|TRBD2|-|TRBV7-2
TGTGCCAGCAGCTTAGTGGGCGGACTAGCGGGAATCTACGAGCAGTACTTC
CASSLVGGLAGIYEQYF
>TRBJ2-3|-|-|TRBV6-1
TGTGCCAGCAGAACTAGCACAGATACGCAGTATTTT
CASRTSTDTQYF
>TRBJ2-3|-|-|TRBV11-3
TGTGCCAGCAGTCGCAACGAAGATACGCAGTATTTT
CASSRNEDTQYF
>TRBJ2-5|TRBD1|-|TRBV5-6
TGTGCCAGCAGCCCCGGGACAGGGTATCCGGAGACCCAGTACTTC
CASSPGTGYPETQYF
>TRBJ2-7|-|-|TRBV18
TGTGCCAGCTCACCACGCCGGGGCGAGGAGCAGTACTTC
CASSPRRGEEQYF
>TRBJ1-1|TRBD1|-|TRBV5-1
TGCGCCAGCAGCGAGAGGACAGGGAGTACTGAAGCTTTCTTT
CASSERTGSTEAFF
>TRBJ2-2|TRBD1|-|TRBV2
TGTGCCAGCAGGGACAGGCCCAGCACCGGGGAGCTGTTTTTT
CASRDRPSTGELFF